This is a list of T cell receptor beta chains from one sample in a study of T cell changes during pregnancy in multiple sclerosis. Profiled with immunoSEQ multiplex PCR; TCRdb holds only in-frame clones, not every one. The table shows more than 100,000 clones, with roughly nine tenths occurring only once. This sample comprised peripheral blood, obtained after pregnancy. The receptors derive from a female donor with multiple sclerosis, enrolled in a pregnancy study. Each CDR3 is given with its conserved first and last residue. The D gene is left open where the match is weak. The size entry is marked missing in some rows and otherwise reads once, few, many or a size class.

CDR3 DNA: TGTGCCAGCAGCTCTTACTTCGGGTCTAGAGGTCAGGAGACCCAGTACTTC; CDR3 protein: CASSSYFGSRGQETQYF; V gene: TRBV7-6; D gene: .; clone size: .; J gene: TRBJ2-5; CDR3 length: 17
CDR3 DNA: TGTGCCAGCAGCTTAAGCGCTCTTCACGGACTAGCCAAAAACATTCAGTACTTC; CDR3 protein: CASSLSALHGLAKNIQYF; V gene: TRBV7-6; D gene: .; clone size: .; J gene: TRBJ2-4; CDR3 length: 18
CDR3 DNA: TGTGCCAGCATCAAAGACAGGGCGGCTGAAGCTTTCTTT; CDR3 protein: CASIKDRAAEAFF; V gene: TRBV6-5; D gene: TRBD1; clone size: .; J gene: TRBJ1-1; CDR3 length: 13
CDR3 DNA: TGTGCCTGGAAGCGGCTAGCGGGAGGTTATGAGCAGTTCTTC; CDR3 protein: CAWKRLAGGYEQFF; V gene: TRBV30; D gene: TRBD2; clone size: once; J gene: TRBJ2-1; CDR3 length: 14
CDR3 DNA: TGTGCCAGCAGTCTATTTAGCGGGGGGGCCCGGAGCACCGGGGAGCTGTTTTTT; CDR3 protein: CASSLFSGGARSTGELFF; V gene: TRBV27; D gene: TRBD2; clone size: once; J gene: TRBJ2-2; CDR3 length: 18
CDR3 DNA: TGTGCCTCCGTCCGACAGGGGGTTTGGACCGGGGAGCTGTTTTTT; CDR3 protein: CASVRQGVWTGELFF; V gene: TRBV30; D gene: TRBD1; clone size: .; J gene: TRBJ2-2; CDR3 length: 15
CDR3 DNA: TGTGCCAGCAGCCAAGGGGCCGGGACAGGAAGGTTAAAGGCCAACGTCCTGACTTTC; CDR3 protein: CASSQGAGTGRLKANVLTF; V gene: TRBV4-2; D gene: TRBD1; clone size: .; J gene: TRBJ2-6; CDR3 length: 19
CDR3 DNA: TGCGCCAGTCGAGTCCTTGTCCCTAACTATGGCTACACCTTC; CDR3 protein: CASRVLVPNYGYTF; V gene: TRBV10-1; D gene: .; clone size: .; J gene: TRBJ1-2; CDR3 length: 14
CDR3 DNA: TGTGCCAGCAGTGACAGGACGGGACTAGCGGGGAACAATGAGCAGTTCTTC; CDR3 protein: CASSDRTGLAGNNEQFF; V gene: TRBV2; D gene: TRBD2; clone size: .; J gene: TRBJ2-1; CDR3 length: 17
CDR3 DNA: TGTGCCAGCAGGGGACAGGGAGAGACCCAGTACTTC; CDR3 protein: CASRGQGETQYF; V gene: TRBV2; D gene: TRBD1; clone size: many; J gene: TRBJ2-5; CDR3 length: 12
CDR3 DNA: TGCGCCAGCAGCCAAGATGGGGGGGACAAAACCTACGAGCAGTACTTC; CDR3 protein: CASSQDGGDKTYEQYF; V gene: TRBV4-3; D gene: .; clone size: .; J gene: TRBJ2-7; CDR3 length: 16
CDR3 DNA: TGTGCCAGCAGTCTCGCCCCGGGAGCGAACACCGGGGAGCTGTTTTTT; CDR3 protein: CASSLAPGANTGELFF; V gene: TRBV7-6; D gene: .; clone size: .; J gene: TRBJ2-2; CDR3 length: 16
CDR3 DNA: TGCAGCGCCGGGTGGCAGGGCGATTGGGCCTTC; CDR3 protein: CSAGWQGDWAF; V gene: TRBV29-1; D gene: .; clone size: once; J gene: TRBJ2-7; CDR3 length: 11
CDR3 DNA: TGTGCCACCAGCAGGGACAGGGTGGGGACTGAAGCTTTCTTT; CDR3 protein: CATSRDRVGTEAFF; V gene: TRBV15; D gene: TRBD1; clone size: once; J gene: TRBJ1-1; CDR3 length: 14